This T cell receptor beta chain originates from a study of blood T cell repertoires in COVID-19. Background on the study: COVID-19 samples, acute and convalescent, were from the United States, Italy and Spain. T cells, B-cell-depleted T cells, or PBMCs provided the cDNA or gDNA that served as material.

Trimming shortened V by 5 bases and J by 3 bases, and 17 bases separated the two germline ends. This CDR3 comprises 15 residues. Germline loops: CDR1 SGHNT, CDR2 YYREEE (reference sequence). Libraries were prepared by immunoSEQ multiplex PCR; TCRdb keeps only in-frame clonotypes and omits some of them. Among more than 110,000 clones, around three quarters were seen once, and the ten largest hold around 13%. This chain connects TRBV5-4 to TRBJ1-1, with D perhaps matching TRBD1 (6 bases). Sequencing input: peripheral blood. This TCR was recovered from an elderly man with acute or convalescent COVID-19. CDR3 protein: CASSTQGPGHTEAFF. The CDR3 nucleotides are TGTGCCAGCAGTACCCAGGGGCCCGGACACACTGAAGCTTTCTTT.